This paragraph reports one T cell receptor (beta chain). Its antigen specificity is not known. Base-call qualities are not available, and no considerably larger clone is one nucleotide away. The CDR3 regions of human TCRbeta chains were analyzed by immunosequencing. In the authors' own workflow: TCRs in the repertoires were compared against a reference library of SARS-CoV-2-specific TCRs that had been generated with the MIRA antigen-specificity platform. Breadth was defined as the fraction of unique TCRs that were SARS-CoV-2-associated, and depth was defined as the fraction of total T cells that were SARS-CoV-2-associated. Using the MIRA data, each spike-specific TCR was mapped to the spike region that the TCR reacts to and placed in a CD4 or CD8 class. Log10-transformed breadth and depth values were compared by one-way ANOVA with Sidak's multiple comparisons tests. TCRdb retrieved this table from immuneACCESS and kept in-frame rearrangements only. Not all clones are present; in checked studies, unresolved V genes account for under half, and no reason is known for the remainder. V and J calls and clone size are those listed in that table; D and trimming were worked out from the DNA. The sample table holds 170,000 or so clones, of which almost 90% were seen once. The biggest ten clones account for approximately 10% of the sample.

The sample belongs to a study of T cell responses to AZD1222 COVID-19 vaccine listed by TCRdb under 2021. Study-wide context: A total of approximately 250 trial participants underwent TCR sequencing, of whom roughly 210 had received two doses of AZD1222 and 26 had received two doses of the MenACWY control vaccine. Trial participants were enrolled by age into subgroups of 18-55, 56-69 and 70-plus years, and about 150, 27 and 61 TCR-sequenced participants, respectively, were included in these subgroups. Broad study findings and their caveats: Because no day 14 peak-response samples were available, repertoires were characterized only after the peak T cell response. Reportedly, almost half of the unique spike-specific TCRs recognized epitopes lying outside the regions that are mutated in the B.1.351 and B.1.1.7 variants. Conclusions about previously exposed vaccinees were limited because only a handful of AZD1222 recipients were SARS-CoV-2 seropositive at baseline. Participants were mostly white British, with more females than males. The authors suggested clonal diversity may have been underestimated. The whole spike protein was spanned by vaccine-associated CD4 TCRs, and dominant responses were seen in regions 160-218 and 743-854. In the small 56-69-year group, the increase in depth fell short of significance, most likely because of low power. After two AZD1222 doses, spike-specific TCR breadth and depth were significantly higher than at day 0 and than in MenACWY recipients.

CDR1 and CDR2, per the germline V gene, are MNHEY and SVGAGI. The CDR3 spans 15 residues, from the cysteine through the phenylalanine. The CDR3 DNA has 45 bases and is translated from base 1. At the junction V is shortened by 8 bases and J by 2 bases; bases outside the gene matches: 2. Sample time point, as interpreted from the label and publication: about 28 days (+/-7) after the second vaccine dose. AZD1222 recipients whose second dose came at about 4 weeks and those whose second dose came at about 12 weeks were combined into one group, since spike-specific TCR depth and breadth did not differ between the two schedules. The vaccinee samples were drawn from two UK trials, COV001 and COV002, one of which was a single-blind randomized controlled phase 2/3 trial testing AZD1222 (ChAdOx1 nCoV-19) in healthy adults. Trial participant PBMC samples were collected at day 0 and day 28 after the second dose for TCRbeta chain sequencing.

The sample in question was peripheral blood, obtained 28 days after the second AZD1222 dose. The V and J segments used are TRBV6-5 and TRBJ2-3, with 15 bases in between that match TRBD2. The receptor's source is an adult who received the AZD1222 COVID-19 vaccine. The DNA is as follows: TGTGCCAGCGGACTAGCGGGGGGGCCCACAGATACGCAGTATTTT. Translation gives CASGLAGGPTDTQYF.